This TCR beta chain was found in a study of T cells in Graves' hyperthyroidism and ophthalmopathy. Notes on the study in general: Before onset, ophthalmopathy was predicted by the model a median about 6.2 months earlier. Most clonotypes expanded in thyroid above 0.001 were likewise present in blood.

V was clipped by 0 bases and J by 0 bases; unmatched bases: 1. Per germline, CDR1 SGHDT and CDR2 YYEEEE. There are 15 residues in the CDR3. This clonotype was counted at least ten times. Its target is not known. There were TCR beta CDR3 regions amplified from RNA transcripts. Using the HTBI primer set, a first-round RT-PCR was run on the TCR CDR3. TCRdb reprocessed the multiplex PCR reads with MiXCR, giving one entry per CDR3 protein. The table has approximately 330,000 distinct CDR3 sequences, about 21% seen once. This receptor was identified in a woman aged 45-60 years with Graves' hyperthyroidism. The chain links TRBV5-6 to TRBJ1-1; 8 nucleotides agree with TRBD1. Sequenced material: blood. The CDR3 here is CASSLGQGLNTEAFF. CDR3 nucleotide sequence: TGTGCCAGCAGCTTGGGACAGGGGTTGAACACTGAAGCTTTCTTT.